Listed here are 17 T cell receptor beta chains from one sample, sequenced in a study of blood T cell repertoires in COVID-19 (dated by TCRdb to 2018 to 2020). Libraries came from the immunoSEQ multiplex PCR assay. TCRdb's version of the immuneACCESS table is confined to in-frame rearrangements and falls short of the full clone set. An unresolved V gene accounts for under half of the shortfall where checked; the remainder is of unknown origin. This sample holds under 200,000 clones; 80% to 85% were observed only once. Jointly, the top ten make up about 11% of the sample. Sequenced input: peripheral blood. The receptors originated from a man in his 70s with active or convalescent COVID-19.

This chain connects TRBV3-1 (or the pseudogene TRBV3-2) to TRBJ2-3, with 10 bases matching TRBD2. CDR1 and CDR2 from the germline V gene are LGHDT and YNNKEL (reference sequence). There are 17 residues in the CDR3. The junction had 8 bases not matched to a gene; V was cut back by 0 bases and J by 5 bases. The CDR3 sequence is CASSQDIAGGSQDTQYF. The CDR3 DNA sequence: TGTGCCAGCAGCCAAGATATAGCGGGGGGATCACAAGATACGCAGTATTTT.

This clone was seen once. V usage is TRBV2 and J usage is TRBJ2-5; D might be TRBD2 (5 bases). CDR1 is SNHLY, CDR2 FYNNEI, per germline. V was clipped by 3 bases and J by 5 bases, with 19 bases between them. The CDR3 covers 16 residues. In DNA form, the CDR3 reads TGTGCCAGCAGTGACCTAGTCGAGGGAACGGGCGAGACCCAGTACTTC. Protein: CASSDLVEGTGETQYF.

The chain couples TRBV4-3 to TRBJ1-3; a possible D gene is TRBD1 (6 bases). In germline, CDR1 is LGHNA, CDR2 YSLEER. Deletions cut 2 bases from V and 0 bases from J, with 8 bases between. There are 15 residues in the CDR3. The CDR3 loop reads CASSQRGGSGNTIYF. In nucleotides, the CDR3 is TGCGCCAGCAGCCAACGAGGGGGCTCTGGAAACACCATATATTTT.

V and J are TRBV6-2 or TRBV6-3 and TRBJ2-7, with 7 positions matching TRBD1. The germline gives CDR1 MNHEY, CDR2 SVGEGT. After removal of 0 bases from V and 3 bases from J, the junction contained 8 bases not matched to a gene. There are 16 residues in the CDR3. CDR3 in DNA: TGTGCCAGCAGTTACTCCATGACAGGGAGAAACTACGAGCAGTACTTC. Its protein product is CASSYSMTGRNYEQYF.

The chain is built from TRBV24-1 and TRBJ2-4, with D uncertain. Trimming shortened V by 6 bases and J by 3 bases, and 11 bases separated the two germline ends. Germline V gene sequence: CDR1 KGHDR, CDR2 SFDVKD. The CDR3 has 14 residues. The CDR3 sequence is CATSNAFGKNIQYF. In DNA, the CDR3 is TGTGCCACCAGTAATGCGTTCGGCAAAAACATTCAGTACTTC.

This chain uses TRBV7-3 with TRBJ1-1; possibly TRBD1 for D (6 bases). Looked up from germline, CDR1 is SGHTA and CDR2 is FQGTGA. V was trimmed by 5 bases and J by 4 bases, leaving 14 bases between them. This CDR3 spans 14 amino acids. The CDR3 nucleotides read TGTGCCAGCAGCACCCGGGGAGGGGGCACTGAAGCTTTCTTT. Its translation is CASSTRGGGTEAFF.

This clone was observed many times. The chain links TRBV4-1 to TRBJ1-4; D gene unclear. V was shortened by 1 base and J by 7 bases, with 13 bases between the two germline ends. Germline V lookup: CDR1 MGHRA, CDR2 YSYEKL. The CDR3 loop spans 15 amino acids. CDR3 region: CASSQVEGFSEKLFF. In DNA, the CDR3 is TGCGCCAGCAGCCAAGTAGAGGGCTTTTCTGAAAAACTGTTTTTT.

The chain is built from TRBV5-5 and TRBJ1-1, with TRBD1 matching 12 bases. The trim removed 2 bases at V and 4 bases at J, leaving 9 bases unmatched. Per the germline V gene, CDR1 is SGHKS and CDR2 is YYEKEE (reference sequence). CDR3 size: 17 residues. CDR3 loop: CASSFSVGQGARTEAFF. CDR3 in DNA: TGTGCCAGCAGCTTCTCTGTGGGACAGGGGGCTCGCACTGAAGCTTTCTTT.

The chain uses TRBV27 and TRBJ1-4; D is ambiguous. The germline V gene encodes CDR1 MNHEY and CDR2 SMNVEV (reference sequence). Trimming pared 5 bases from V and 5 bases from J, leaving 15 bases between. This CDR3 spans 15 amino acids. CDR3 nucleotide sequence: TGTGCCAGCAGTCCTAACAGCTTAAGGAATGAAAAACTGTTTTTT. This codes for CASSPNSLRNEKLFF.

This rearrangement joins TRBV7-8 to TRBJ2-2; TRBD1 aligns across 10 bases. CDR1 and CDR2 from the germline V gene are SGHVS and FQNEAQ. This CDR3 is 15 amino acids long. J was trimmed by 7 bases and V by 5 bases; bases with no gene match: 7. This CDR3 is CASSPGQGRGGELFF. CDR3 DNA: TGTGCCAGCAGCCCGGGACAGGGGAGGGGCGGGGAGCTGTTTTTT.

The chain couples TRBV27 to TRBJ1-6; D not resolved. This CDR3 contains 13 residues. Germline V gene data show CDR1 as MNHEY and CDR2 as SMNVEV (reference sequence). Trimming took off 11 bases at V and 2 bases at J, with 10 bases between the two ends. CDR3 sequence: CAVGRAYNSPLHF. The CDR3 region has the DNA TGTGCCGTAGGGAGGGCCTATAATTCACCCCTCCACTTT.

Details on this clone: One junction end disagrees with the germline gene, perhaps due to a read error. J is TRBJ2-1 and V is TRBV6-2 or TRBV6-3; D remains unclear. The CDR3 runs to 14 residues. Germline V gene lookup returns CDR1 MNHEY and CDR2 SVGEGT. DNA of the CDR3: TGTGCCAGCAATTACTGGGCCTCCTACAATGAGCAGTTCTTC. It translates to CASNYWASYNEQFF.

This chain uses TRBV9 with TRBJ2-2; D not resolved. Trimming shortened V by 3 bases and J by 7 bases, and 10 bases separated the two germline ends. Germline CDR1 is SGDLS and CDR2 is YYNGEE. This CDR3 has 13 residues. Here the CDR3 DNA reads TGTGCCAGCAGCGCCCGTACGGGCGGGGAGCTGTTTTTT. As protein: CASSARTGGELFF.

The chain couples TRBV9 to TRBJ2-1, with 12 positions matching TRBD2. J gave up 9 bases and V 3 bases, and 7 bases lay outside the gene matches. Per the germline V gene, CDR1 is SGDLS and CDR2 is YYNGEE. CDR3 length equals 15 residues. DNA for the CDR3: TGTGCCAGCAGCGGACTAGCGGGAGCCGAAGGTGAGCAGTTCTTC. It specifies CASSGLAGAEGEQFF.

This chain joins TRBV3-1 (or the pseudogene TRBV3-2) and TRBJ2-2; 7 bases map to TRBD2. V trimming: 4 bases; J trimming: 5 bases; junction bases outside the gene matches: 4. CDR3 length: 14 amino acids. In germline, CDR1 is LGHDT, CDR2 YNNKEL (reference sequence). The CDR3 spells CASSLELATGELFF. CDR3 coding DNA: TGTGCCAGCAGCCTCGAACTAGCGACCGGGGAGCTGTTTTTT.

The gene calls are TRBV5-4 and TRBJ2-3; D unresolved. Germline-derived CDR1 and CDR2 are SGHNT and YYREEE (reference sequence). V gave up 1 base and J gave up 0 bases, with 12 bases separating them. The CDR3 is made up of 16 amino acids. This CDR3 is CASSLSAAYSTDTQYF. The CDR3 DNA follows: TGTGCCAGCAGCTTGTCGGCGGCATACAGCACAGATACGCAGTATTTT.

The CDR3 is CASSPRQGARYNSPLHF. The CDR3 DNA reads as TGTGCCAGCAGCCCACGACAGGGGGCGCGCTATAATTCACCCCTCCACTTT. The chain is built from TRBV9 and TRBJ1-6; the match to TRBD1 covers 10 bases. The CDR3 has 17 residues. After removal of 4 bases from V and 3 bases from J, the junction contained 7 bases not matched to a gene. Germline V gives CDR1 SGDLS, CDR2 YYNGEE. The full variable domain, with the rest looked up from reference TRBV9 and TRBJ1-6, is DSGVTQTPKHLITATGQRVTLRCSPRSGDLSVYWYQQSLDQGLQFLIQYYNGEERAKGNILERFSAQQFPDLHSELNLSSLELGDSALYFCASSPRQGARYNSPLHFGNGTRLTVT.